Listed below are T cell receptor beta chains from one sample, sequenced in a study of T cells after yellow fever vaccination. A single record per CDR3 protein comes from TCRdb applying MiXCR to the 5' RACE reads. The table lists around 610,000 distinct CDR3 sequences, about 13% of them singletons, with about 14% in the top ten. The sequencing here drew on PBMCs, taken on the day of the yellow fever booster vaccination. Every receptor here comes from a man aged 30 to 39 who received the YFV17D yellow fever vaccine. CDR3s include the opening cysteine and the closing phenylalanine or tryptophan. The D gene is left open where the match is weak. Not every row has a clone size; where given, it reads once, few, many or a size class.

D	V	J	size	DNA	CDR3
.	TRBV20-1	TRBJ2-7	few	TGCAGTGCCAAGGGTCGCGAGCAGTACTTC	CSAKGREQYF
TRBD2	TRBV5-1	TRBJ2-7	few	TGCGCCAGCAGCTTGGATTCTAGCGGGAGCCCCTTCGGGGACGAGCAGTACTTC	CASSLDSSGSPFGDEQYF
.	TRBV9	TRBJ2-7	.	TGTGCCAGCAGCGTAGCCCAGGCAAATGTCATCTACGAGCAGTACTTC	CASSVAQANVIYEQYF
.	TRBV6-5	TRBJ1-1	few	TGTGCCAGCAGCTCCTCGCTGGAGGACACTGAAGCTTTCTTT	CASSSSLEDTEAFF
TRBD1	TRBV6-5	TRBJ1-2	few	TGTGCCAGCAGTTACCGAGCGGGACAGTGGTCCTATGGCTACACCTTC	CASSYRAGQWSYGYTF
.	TRBV7-2	TRBJ2-1	.	TGTGCCAGCAGCGCCCAGCGGAATGAGCAGTTCTTC	CASSAQRNEQFF
.	TRBV9	TRBJ2-1	few	TGTGCCAGCAGCGGCCGGGACCACGCCACTTACAATGAGCAGTTCTTC	CASSGRDHATYNEQFF
.	TRBV20-1	TRBJ2-5	few	TGCAGTGCTAGAGATAGGTTCCTTAGGACGTTTGGGACCCAGTACTTC	CSARDRFLRTFGTQYF
TRBD2	TRBV4-2	TRBJ2-3	many	TGTGCCAGCAGCCCTCCGGGACTAGCAGTTACAGATACGCAGTATTTT	CASSPPGLAVTDTQYF
TRBD2	TRBV12-3/TRBV12-4	TRBJ2-1	.	TGTGCCAGCAGTTTCAGCGGGACTTCCCCCCGCAATGAGCAGTTCTTC	CASSFSGTSPRNEQFF
TRBD2	TRBV6-2/TRBV6-3	TRBJ2-1	.	TGTGCCATAAGGGGATTGGCGGGAGAGGGTTACAATGAGCAGTTCTTC	CAIRGLAGEGYNEQFF
.	TRBV10-3	TRBJ2-3	.	TGTGCCATCTGGGCGGGATCCCGCACAGATACGCAGTATTTT	CAIWAGSRTDTQYF
.	TRBV20-1	TRBJ2-1	few	TGCAGTGCTAGTTTAGCTTATGAGCAGTTCTTC	CSASLAYEQFF
TRBD1	TRBV7-9	TRBJ1-1	many	TGTGCCAGCAGCTTCGGACAGGGGGAGGAAGCTTTCTTT	CASSFGQGEEAFF
.	TRBV25-1	TRBJ1-1	few	TGTGCCAGCAGTGAAAGAGGGGACATAAACACTGAAGCTTTCTTT	CASSERGDINTEAFF
.	TRBV14	TRBJ2-1	few	TGTGCCAGCAGCCCAGCCCCGGGGAGCGGGCTTTACAATGAGCAGTTCTTC	CASSPAPGSGLYNEQFF
TRBD2	TRBV7-6	TRBJ2-7	few	TGTGCCAGCAGCCCAGGACTAGCGGGCTGGGAGCAGTACTTC	CASSPGLAGWEQYF
.	TRBV2	TRBJ2-3	many	TGTGCCAGCAAGGAAGACCAGCCCGCAGATACGCAGTATTTT	CASKEDQPADTQYF
.	TRBV24-1	TRBJ2-3	few	TGTGCCACCAGTGACAGGACAGGCACAGATACGCAGTATTTT	CATSDRTGTDTQYF
.	TRBV2	TRBJ2-7	.	TGTGCCAGCTATTCAGGGTACGCCTACGAGCAGTACTTC	CASYSGYAYEQYF
.	TRBV4-2	TRBJ1-1	.	TGTGCCAGCAGCGTATCGGGTGGGGTGGGCACTGAAGCTTTCTTT	CASSVSGGVGTEAFF
TRBD1	TRBV7-2	TRBJ2-7	.	TGTGCCAGCAGCTCCAGGACAGGGTCTAACGAGCAGTACTTC	CASSSRTGSNEQYF